These 11 T cell receptor beta chains came from one sample sequenced in a study of blood T cell repertoires in COVID-19. Repertoires were generated with immunoSEQ multiplex PCR, while TCRdb's copy carries only in-frame clones and drops some. The sample yields approximately 250,000 clones, around 80% seen once. Sequenced sample: peripheral blood. These receptors were taken from a man aged 55 to 69 with acute or convalescent COVID-19.

The J gene is TRBJ2-2, the V gene TRBV4-1; D is perhaps TRBD1 (6 bases). The CDR3 is 18 residues long. V was pared by 7 bases and J by 5 bases, with 26 bases between. Germline loops: CDR1 MGHRA, CDR2 YSYEKL. DNA for the CDR3: TGCGCCAGCACCAAATACCCACAGGGAGACTTGTGGACCGGGGAGCTGTTTTTT. This encodes CASTKYPQGDLWTGELFF.

The J gene is TRBJ2-5, the V gene TRBV11-2, with TRBD2 matching 9 bases. CDR1 is SGHAT and CDR2 is FQNNGV in the germline V gene. The CDR3 extends over 15 amino acids. Unmatched junction bases numbered 7, after V lost 3 bases and J lost 5 bases. CDR3 sequence reads: CASSLASGARETQYF. In nucleotides, the CDR3 is TGTGCCAGCAGCTTGGCTAGCGGGGCCAGGGAGACCCAGTACTTC.

The rearrangement uses TRBV18 and TRBJ2-4, with TRBD2 matching 8 bases. Germline loops: CDR1 KGHSH, CDR2 LQKENI. The CDR3 is 20 amino acids. Unmatched junction bases numbered 19, after V lost 2 bases and J lost 4 bases. The CDR3 bases are TGTGCCAGCTCACCAGAACCCTACCGGGGACTAGGGGGGGTGAAAAACATTCAGTACTTC. It codes for CASSPEPYRGLGGVKNIQYF.

The gene calls are TRBV7-9 and TRBJ2-7, with 10 bases fitting TRBD1. Germline trimming cut 5 bases from V and 4 bases from J; bases unmatched to any gene: 8. CDR1 SEHNR and CDR2 FQNEAQ come from the germline V gene (reference sequence). The CDR3 has 15 residues. The CDR3 nucleotides are TGTGCCAGCAGCCACACGGGGACAGGGGTTTACGAGCAGTACTTC. It is translated as CASSHTGTGVYEQYF.

This clone appeared a single time. The chain uses TRBV10-2 and TRBJ2-3, with D possibly TRBD2 on 6 matching bases. The CDR3 sequence is 13 residues long. Germline V gene sequence: CDR1 WSHSY, CDR2 SAAADI. V was pared by 7 bases and J by 1 base, with 9 bases between. The CDR3 bases are TGCGCCAGCAACCCGGGAGGCACAGATACGCAGTATTTT. This translates into CASNPGGTDTQYF.

The V and J genes are TRBV3-1 (or the pseudogene TRBV3-2) and TRBJ2-7; D may be TRBD2 (5 bases). Trimming pared 3 bases from V and 6 bases from J, leaving 15 bases between. The germline gives CDR1 LGHDT, CDR2 YNNKEL (reference sequence). The CDR3 has 14 residues. This CDR3 is CASSQPGPAGEQYF. CDR3 in DNA: TGTGCCAGCAGCCAGCCGGGCCCCGCGGGCGAGCAGTACTTC.

V and J are TRBV2 and TRBJ2-3, with a possible D match to TRBD2 (6 bases). The V gene lost 7 bases and the J gene lost 5 bases, with 16 bases spanning the gap. Looked up from germline, CDR1 is SNHLY and CDR2 is FYNNEI. The CDR3 extends over 14 amino acids. The CDR3 loop reads CASKSSLSGDTQYF. Written as DNA, the CDR3 is TGTGCCAGCAAAAGTTCCCTTAGCGGAGATACGCAGTATTTT.

The gene calls are TRBV27 and TRBJ1-2; 7 bases line up with TRBD1. The V segment lost 4 bases and the J segment 4 bases; nucleotides outside the gene matches: 6. The CDR3 is 14 amino acids. The germline V gene has CDR1 MNHEY and CDR2 SMNVEV (reference sequence). The CDR3 loop reads CASSSVTGSYGYTF. CDR3 nucleotide sequence: TGTGCCAGCAGTTCCGTGACAGGGTCCTATGGCTACACCTTC.

The rearrangement uses TRBV27 and TRBJ1-5, with D possibly TRBD1 on 6 matching bases. Germline assignment: CDR1 MNHEY and CDR2 SMNVEV (reference sequence). V was cut by 5 bases and J by 5 bases, with 10 bases left in between. This CDR3 has 13 amino acids. This CDR3 is CASSTQGHQPQHF. Written as DNA, the CDR3 is TGTGCCAGCAGTACTCAGGGGCATCAGCCCCAGCATTTT.

CDR3 sequence reads: CASSPKGGGSTDTQYF. The CDR3 region has the DNA TGTGCCAGCTCACCCAAGGGCGGGGGCTCTACAGATACGCAGTATTTT. The chain carries TRBV18 and TRBJ2-3; possibly TRBD2 for D (7 bases). This CDR3 is 16 amino acids long. V dropped 3 bases and J dropped 3 bases, with 16 bases sitting between them. CDR1 KGHSH and CDR2 LQKENI come from the germline V gene.

The sample holds one count of this clone. This chain joins TRBV24-1 and TRBJ2-3; D might be TRBD1 (6 bases). Trimming removed 5 bases from V and 2 bases from J, with 13 bases in between. In germline, CDR1 is KGHDR, CDR2 SFDVKD. This CDR3 has 15 residues. The CDR3 bases are TGTGCCACCAGTGGGAAACAGGGTAACACAGATACGCAGTATTTT. Its translation is CATSGKQGNTDTQYF.